This entry concerns a single TCR beta chain. Clones were read by immunoSEQ multiplex PCR, and TCRdb kept only the in-frame ones, dropping some. Among 100,000 to 150,000 clones listed, 70% to 90% were seen once. These data are taken from a study of blood T cell repertoires in COVID-19. Study context: Sites in the United States, Italy and Spain provided acute and convalescent COVID-19 samples. The analysed material was cDNA or gDNA that came from T cells, B-cell-depleted T cells, or PBMCs.

The CDR3 has 18 residues. Per germline, CDR1 KGHSH and CDR2 LQKENI. Trimming took 1 base from V and 4 from J; bases not matched to a gene: 10. The sequence was collected from an older woman with acute or convalescent COVID-19. V and J are TRBV18 and TRBJ1-4, with 9 bases lining up with TRBD1. The specimen sequenced was peripheral blood. This chain's CDR3 is CASSPRRTGASYNEKLFF. The CDR3 nucleotides are TGTGCCAGCTCACCACGGCGGACAGGGGCTTCCTATAATGAAAAACTGTTTTTT.